This T cell receptor (beta chain) is drawn from a study of naive and memory T cell subsets. CD4+ T cell IFNgamma after overnight CMV lysate exposure gave donor CMV status. The CDR3 sequence is 15 residues long. The ends lost 5 bases at V and 0 bases at J; junction bases unmatched: 1. Germline CDR1 reads LGHNT; CDR2 reads FRNRAP. Study-level results: A clonotype means one alpha or beta sequence, not an alpha/beta pair. Over 90% of naive TCR sequences appeared only once after error correction, unlike memory subsets. Especially in CD8 cells, naive repertoires contained a few larger clonotypes, possibly CD45RA-re-expressing memory cells.

Two oligonucleotides, mixed equimolar, formed the beta constant-region primer covering TRBC1 and TRBC2. Ligated cDNA was amplified by four rounds of PCR with nested alpha and beta constant-region primers and SP2. MiXCR, run by TCRdb on the UMI-ligation and nested PCR reads, gives a single entry per CDR3 protein. The sample gives over 110,000 distinct CDR3 sequences, roughly a fifth of which show up once; 0.5% to 0.75% is in the top ten. About this clonotype itself: What it binds is unknown.

Input material: naive CD8+ T cells from blood. The chain is built from TRBV12-5 and TRBJ2-1; TRBD2 matches 10 bases. The sequence came from a human donor in good health. The CDR3: CASGASGSSYNEQFF. CDR3 in DNA: TGTGCTAGTGGTGCTAGCGGGAGCTCCTACAATGAGCAGTTCTTC.